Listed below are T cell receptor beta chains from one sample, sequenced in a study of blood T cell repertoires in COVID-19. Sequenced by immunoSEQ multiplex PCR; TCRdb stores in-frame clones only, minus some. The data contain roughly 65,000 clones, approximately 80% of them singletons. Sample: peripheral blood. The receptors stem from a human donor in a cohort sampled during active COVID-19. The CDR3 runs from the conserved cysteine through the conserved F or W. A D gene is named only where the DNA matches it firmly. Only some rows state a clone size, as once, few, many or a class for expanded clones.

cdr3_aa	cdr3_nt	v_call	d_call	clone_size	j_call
CASSGTSGRVDEQFF	TGCGCCAGCAGCGGGACTAGCGGGAGGGTCGATGAGCAGTTCTTC	TRBV5-1	TRBD2	few	TRBJ2-1
CASSSRVGGATDTQYF	TGTGCCAGCAGCTCTAGGGTGGGGGGAGCAACAGATACGCAGTATTTT	TRBV7-2	NA	NA	TRBJ2-3
CATSRDLGEMISYEQYF	TGTGCCACCAGCAGAGATCTCGGGGAAATGATCTCCTACGAGCAGTACTTC	TRBV15	NA	NA	TRBJ2-7
CASSIFLAGEQFF	TGTGCCAGCAGCATATTCCTAGCGGGTGAGCAGTTCTTC	TRBV7-8	TRBD2	NA	TRBJ2-1
CASEDRLYFYEQYF	TGTGCCAGCGAGGACAGGCTTTATTTCTACGAGCAGTACTTC	TRBV6-5	TRBD1	NA	TRBJ2-7
CASSDWTGKSYEQYF	TGTGCCAGCAGCGATTGGACAGGAAAATCCTACGAGCAGTACTTC	TRBV7-9	TRBD1	many	TRBJ2-7
CSVSAGEALGSYNEQFF	TGCAGCGTTTCTGCGGGAGAGGCCCTTGGATCCTACAATGAGCAGTTCTTC	TRBV29-1	TRBD2	NA	TRBJ2-1
CASSSGQATDTQYF	TGTGCCAGCAGCTCGGGACAAGCCACAGATACGCAGTATTTT	TRBV11-3	NA	few	TRBJ2-3
CAWSLDRGEKLFF	TGTGCCTGGAGTCTCGACAGGGGGGAAAAACTGTTTTTT	TRBV30	TRBD1	once	TRBJ1-4
CASSLSFRVYEKLFF	TGTGCCAGCAGTTTATCATTCCGGGTCTACGAAAAACTGTTTTTT	TRBV27	NA	NA	TRBJ1-4
CASSLTPDRVFGGYTF	TGCGCCAGCAGCCTCACTCCCGACAGGGTGTTCGGTGGCTACACCTTC	TRBV4-3	TRBD1	NA	TRBJ1-2
CASSLVSGGGDEQFF	TGTGCCAGCAGCTTAGTCTCGGGAGGCGGGGATGAGCAGTTCTTC	TRBV7-2	TRBD2	once	TRBJ2-1
CASSPSGLAGSRSYNEQFF	TGTGCCAGCAGTCCCTCGGGACTAGCGGGGTCGCGGTCCTACAATGAGCAGTTCTTC	TRBV28	TRBD2	NA	TRBJ2-1
CADYRPGQIGNTIYF	TGCGCCGACTATAGGCCCGGACAGATTGGAAACACCATATATTTT	TRBV10-1	NA	few	TRBJ1-3
CASSPEGGLDF	TGTGCCAGCAGTCCTGAGGGGGGGCTTGACTTC	TRBV7-8	NA	NA	TRBJ2-5
CASSIGGTGLNQPQHF	TGTGCCAGTAGTATTGGCGGGACAGGCCTAAATCAGCCCCAGCATTTT	TRBV19	TRBD1	NA	TRBJ1-5
CASSEGFSGGLSSYEQYF	TGTGCCAGCAGTGAAGGTTTTAGCGGGGGCTTGAGCTCCTACGAGCAGTACTTC	TRBV6-1	TRBD2	NA	TRBJ2-7
CAISEGWAEPYEQYF	TGTGCCATCAGTGAAGGCTGGGCAGAACCCTACGAGCAGTACTTC	TRBV10-3	NA	NA	TRBJ2-7
CSARAGRALFF	TGCAGTGCTAGGGCGGGCCGGGCACTGTTTTTT	TRBV20-1	NA	few	TRBJ1-4
CASSPSGGGTEAFF	TGTGCCAGCTCACCATCGGGCGGGGGCACTGAAGCTTTCTTT	TRBV18	NA	NA	TRBJ1-1
CASSTKRTSGNLEQYF	TGTGCCAGTAGTACGAAGAGGACTAGCGGTAACCTCGAGCAGTACTTC	TRBV19	TRBD2	NA	TRBJ2-7
CASTSGYYNEQFF	TGCGCCAGCACTAGCGGATACTACAATGAGCAGTTCTTC	TRBV23-1	TRBD2	NA	TRBJ2-1
CASSTRDRGPKETQYF	TGTGCCAGCAGCACCCGGGACAGGGGACCCAAGGAGACCCAGTACTTC	TRBV9	TRBD1	NA	TRBJ2-5
CSVGREVHGDEQFF	TGCAGCGTTGGGCGGGAGGTACATGGGGATGAGCAGTTCTTC	TRBV29-1	TRBD2	NA	TRBJ2-1
CASSLTGQGSYNEQFF	TGCGCCAGCAGCTTGACTGGACAGGGTTCCTACAATGAGCAGTTCTTC	TRBV5-1	TRBD1	NA	TRBJ2-1
CSVLPRGRARGEQFF	TGCAGCGTCCTTCCTCGCGGGAGAGCGAGAGGTGAGCAGTTCTTC	TRBV29-1	TRBD2	NA	TRBJ2-1
CASSTRDSYTDTQYF	TGTGCCAGCAGCACGAGGGACTCCTACACAGATACGCAGTATTTT	TRBV11-3	NA	NA	TRBJ2-3
CASSSPRSYEQYF	TGTGCCAGCAGTTCTCCTCGCTCCTACGAGCAGTACTTC	TRBV5-5	NA	few	TRBJ2-7
CASSPMDRALEAFF	TGTGCCAGCTCGCCGATGGACAGGGCGCTTGAAGCTTTCTTT	TRBV18	TRBD1	NA	TRBJ1-1
CASSFSGAKTDTQYF	TGTGCCAGCAGCTTCAGCGGGGCAAAAACAGATACGCAGTATTTT	TRBV7-9	TRBD2	NA	TRBJ2-3
CASSQSAGGRGIQYF	TGTGCCAGCAGCCAGTCAGCGGGGGGGCGTGGCATTCAGTACTTC	TRBV3-1/TRBV3-2	TRBD2	NA	TRBJ2-4
CASSLSASRETQYF	TGTGCCAGCAGCTTAAGCGCTTCCCGGGAGACCCAGTACTTC	TRBV11-2	NA	few	TRBJ2-5
CASSTGVNTEAFF	TGTGCCAGCAGCACCGGGGTTAACACTGAAGCTTTCTTT	TRBV5-4	NA	NA	TRBJ1-1
CASSSTRGSETQYF	TGTGCCAGCAGCTCCACGCGGGGCTCAGAGACCCAGTACTTC	TRBV11-3	NA	NA	TRBJ2-5
CASSQGGQRNTIYF	TGCGCCAGCAGCCAAGGGGGACAGCGAAACACCATATATTTT	TRBV4-1	TRBD1	NA	TRBJ1-3
CASSLAPPASSYNEQFF	TGTGCCAGCAGCTTAGCGCCACCGGCTAGCTCCTACAATGAGCAGTTCTTC	TRBV7-2	NA	NA	TRBJ2-1
CASSFTAGSEAFF	TGCGCCAGCAGCTTCACCGCCGGGAGTGAAGCTTTCTTT	TRBV5-1	NA	NA	TRBJ1-1
CASSSITPPEQYF	TGTGCCAGCAGCTCGATAACACCGCCCGAGCAGTACTTC	TRBV5-6	NA	NA	TRBJ2-7
CASSLAGAYEQYF	TGTGCCAGCAGTTTGGCGGGAGCCTACGAGCAGTACTTC	TRBV28	TRBD2	NA	TRBJ2-7
CASSRRLAGGYEQYF	TGTGCCAGCAGCCGCCGACTAGCGGGAGGGTACGAGCAGTACTTC	TRBV5-4	TRBD2	NA	TRBJ2-7
CASSQTGTPPREQYF	TGTGCCAGCAGCCAAACCGGGACACCACCGCGCGAGCAGTACTTC	TRBV3-1/TRBV3-2	NA	NA	TRBJ2-7
CASSIEWPTGELFF	TGTGCCAGTAGTATAGAGTGGCCAACCGGGGAGCTGTTTTTT	TRBV19	NA	NA	TRBJ2-2
CASSDTGVEQFF	TGTGCCAGCAGTGATACCGGAGTTGAGCAGTTCTTC	TRBV6-4	NA	NA	TRBJ2-1
CASRPGPNYGYTF	TGTGCCAGCAGACCGGGTCCTAACTATGGCTACACCTTC	TRBV6-5	NA	few	TRBJ1-2
CASSLTDRVANTEAFF	TGCGCCAGCAGCCTAACGGACAGGGTAGCTAACACTGAAGCTTTCTTT	TRBV4-3	TRBD1	NA	TRBJ1-1